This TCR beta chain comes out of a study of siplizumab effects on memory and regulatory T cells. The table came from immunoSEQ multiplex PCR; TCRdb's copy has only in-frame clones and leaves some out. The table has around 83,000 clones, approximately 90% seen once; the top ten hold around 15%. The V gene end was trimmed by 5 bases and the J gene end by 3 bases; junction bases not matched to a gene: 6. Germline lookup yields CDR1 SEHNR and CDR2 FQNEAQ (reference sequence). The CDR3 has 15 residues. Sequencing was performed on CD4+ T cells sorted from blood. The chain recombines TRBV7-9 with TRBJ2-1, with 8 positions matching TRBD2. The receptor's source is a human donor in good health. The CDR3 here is CASSRAGVFYNEQFF. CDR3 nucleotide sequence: TGTGCCAGCAGCCGAGCGGGAGTGTTCTACAATGAGCAGTTCTTC.